The clone carrying this T cell receptor beta chain has a handful of counts. These data originate in a study of T cell clones after liver transplantation. Study in general: Immunosuppression withdrawal was tried within 2 years after liver transplantation in this trial.

The protocol was immunoSEQ multiplex PCR, while the TCRdb copy is restricted to in-frame clones and leaves out a portion. The sample contains 95,000 to 110,000 clones, 82% of which appear only once. The sequence was collected from a human donor who received a liver transplant. The sequencing used CD4+ T cells from blood, collected before liver transplant.

CDR3 in amino acids: CASSRTMGSYNEQFF. The CDR3 DNA reads TGCGCCAGCAGCCGGACAATGGGCTCCTACAATGAGCAGTTCTTC. This sequence joins TRBV5-1 and TRBJ2-1, with D possibly TRBD1 on 5 matching bases. The CDR3 extends over 15 amino acids. Trimming pared 4 bases from V and 0 bases from J, leaving 11 bases between. Germline V CDR1 and CDR2: SGHRS, YFSETQ. The full variable domain, its missing parts supplied by reference TRBV5-1 and TRBJ2-1, is KAGVTQTPRYLIKTRGQQVTLSCSPISGHRSVSWYQQTPGQGLQFLFEYFSETQRNKGNFPGRFSGRQFSNSRSEMNVSTLELGDSALYLCASSRTMGSYNEQFFGPGTRLTVL.